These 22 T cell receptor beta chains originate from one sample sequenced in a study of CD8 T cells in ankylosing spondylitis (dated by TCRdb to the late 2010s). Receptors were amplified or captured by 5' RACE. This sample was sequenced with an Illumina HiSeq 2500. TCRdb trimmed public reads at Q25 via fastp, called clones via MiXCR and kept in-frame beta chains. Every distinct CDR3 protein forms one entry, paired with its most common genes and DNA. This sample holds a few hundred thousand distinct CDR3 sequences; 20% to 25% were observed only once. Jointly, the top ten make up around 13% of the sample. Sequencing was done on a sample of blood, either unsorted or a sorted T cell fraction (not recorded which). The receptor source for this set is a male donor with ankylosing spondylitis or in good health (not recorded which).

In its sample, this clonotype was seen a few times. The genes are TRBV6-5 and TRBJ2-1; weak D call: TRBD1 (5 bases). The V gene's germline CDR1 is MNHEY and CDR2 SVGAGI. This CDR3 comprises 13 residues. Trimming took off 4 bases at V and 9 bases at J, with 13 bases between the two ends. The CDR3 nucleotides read TGTGCCAGCAGTTCCGAAGGGGCTAGTGAGCAGTTCTTC. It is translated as CASSSEGASEQFF.

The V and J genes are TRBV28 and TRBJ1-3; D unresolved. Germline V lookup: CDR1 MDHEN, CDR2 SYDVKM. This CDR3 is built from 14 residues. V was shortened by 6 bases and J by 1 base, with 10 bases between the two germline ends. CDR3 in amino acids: CASSRLGSGNTIYF. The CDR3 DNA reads TGTGCCAGCAGCAGGCTGGGGTCTGGAAACACCATATATTTT.

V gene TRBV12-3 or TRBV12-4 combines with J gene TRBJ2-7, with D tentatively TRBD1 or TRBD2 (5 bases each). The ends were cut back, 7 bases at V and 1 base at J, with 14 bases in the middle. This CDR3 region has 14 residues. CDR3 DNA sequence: TGTGCCAGCACCATCTGGGGACGGTCCTACGAGCAGTACTTC. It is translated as CASTIWGRSYEQYF.

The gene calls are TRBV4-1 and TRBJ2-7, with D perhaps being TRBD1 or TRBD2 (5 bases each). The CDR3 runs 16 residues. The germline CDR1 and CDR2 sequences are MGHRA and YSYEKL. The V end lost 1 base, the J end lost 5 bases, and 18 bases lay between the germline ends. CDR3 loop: CASSQVAGRERDEQYF. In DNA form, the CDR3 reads TGCGCCAGCAGCCAAGTAGCCGGCAGGGAGAGAGACGAGCAGTACTTC.

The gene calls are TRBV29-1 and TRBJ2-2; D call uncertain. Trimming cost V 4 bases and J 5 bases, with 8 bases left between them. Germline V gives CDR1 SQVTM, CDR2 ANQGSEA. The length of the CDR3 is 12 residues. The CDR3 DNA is TGCAGCGTTGGTCAGTATACCGGGGAGCTGTTTTTT. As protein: CSVGQYTGELFF.

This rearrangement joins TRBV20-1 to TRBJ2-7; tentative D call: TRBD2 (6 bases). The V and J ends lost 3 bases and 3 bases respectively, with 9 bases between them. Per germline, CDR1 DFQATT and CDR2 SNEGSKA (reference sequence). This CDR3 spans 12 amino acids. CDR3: CSARDSGYEQYF. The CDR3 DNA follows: TGCAGTGCTAGGGATAGCGGCTACGAGCAGTACTTC.

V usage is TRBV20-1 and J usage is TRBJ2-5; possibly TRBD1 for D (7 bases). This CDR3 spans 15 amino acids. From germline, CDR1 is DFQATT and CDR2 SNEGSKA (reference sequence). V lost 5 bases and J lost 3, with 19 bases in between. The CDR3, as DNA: TGCAGTGCTGATAATACAGGGGAGGAGGAAGAGACCCAGTACTTC. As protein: CSADNTGEEEETQYF.

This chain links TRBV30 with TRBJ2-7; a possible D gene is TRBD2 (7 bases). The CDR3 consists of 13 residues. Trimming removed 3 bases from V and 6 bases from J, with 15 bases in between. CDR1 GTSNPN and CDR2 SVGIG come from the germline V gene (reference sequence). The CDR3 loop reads CAWRRGGALEQYF. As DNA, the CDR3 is TGTGCCTGGAGAAGGGGGGGGGCCCTCGAGCAGTACTTC.

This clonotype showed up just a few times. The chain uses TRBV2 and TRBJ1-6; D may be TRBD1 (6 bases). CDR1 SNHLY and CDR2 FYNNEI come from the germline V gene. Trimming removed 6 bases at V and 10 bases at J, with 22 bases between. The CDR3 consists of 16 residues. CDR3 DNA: TGTGCCAGCAGGGACAAGACAGGCGGAGATTTATCACCCCTCCACTTT. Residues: CASRDKTGGDLSPLHF.

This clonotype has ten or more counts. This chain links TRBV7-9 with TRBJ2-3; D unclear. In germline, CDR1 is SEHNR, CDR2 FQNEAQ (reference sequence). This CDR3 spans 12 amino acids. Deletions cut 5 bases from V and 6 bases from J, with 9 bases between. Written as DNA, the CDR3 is TGTGCCAGCAGCCTCCCCCCGGATACGCAGTATTTT. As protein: CASSLPPDTQYF.

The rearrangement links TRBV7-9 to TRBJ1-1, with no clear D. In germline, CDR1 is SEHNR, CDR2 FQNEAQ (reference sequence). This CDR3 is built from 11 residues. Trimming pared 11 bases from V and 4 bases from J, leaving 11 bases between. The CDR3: CAVRPSTEAFF. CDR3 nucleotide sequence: TGTGCCGTACGACCAAGCACTGAAGCTTTCTTT.

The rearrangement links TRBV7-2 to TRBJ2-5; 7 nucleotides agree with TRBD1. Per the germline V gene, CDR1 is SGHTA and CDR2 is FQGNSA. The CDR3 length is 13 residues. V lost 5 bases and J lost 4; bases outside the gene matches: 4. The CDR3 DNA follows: TGTGCCAGCAGCCAAAGGGGGCCAGAGACCCAGTACTTC. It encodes CASSQRGPETQYF.

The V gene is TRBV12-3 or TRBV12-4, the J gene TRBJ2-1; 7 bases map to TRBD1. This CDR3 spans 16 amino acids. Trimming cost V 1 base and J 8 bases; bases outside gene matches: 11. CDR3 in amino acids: CASSLVGGPVVDEQFF. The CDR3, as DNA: TGTGCCAGCAGTTTAGTAGGGGGCCCGGTGGTCGATGAGCAGTTCTTC.

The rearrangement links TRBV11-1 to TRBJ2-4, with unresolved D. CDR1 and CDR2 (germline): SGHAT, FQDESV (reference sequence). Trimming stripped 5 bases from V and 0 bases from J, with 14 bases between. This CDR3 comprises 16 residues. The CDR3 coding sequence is TGTGCCAGCAGCCACCGCCTCACTCTAGCCAAAAACATTCAGTACTTC. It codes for CASSHRLTLAKNIQYF.

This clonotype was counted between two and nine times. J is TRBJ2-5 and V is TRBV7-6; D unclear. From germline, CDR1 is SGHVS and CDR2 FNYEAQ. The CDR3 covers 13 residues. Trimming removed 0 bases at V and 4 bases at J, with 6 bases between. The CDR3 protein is CASSLAPVETQYF. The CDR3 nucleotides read TGTGCCAGCAGCTTAGCGCCGGTAGAGACCCAGTACTTC.

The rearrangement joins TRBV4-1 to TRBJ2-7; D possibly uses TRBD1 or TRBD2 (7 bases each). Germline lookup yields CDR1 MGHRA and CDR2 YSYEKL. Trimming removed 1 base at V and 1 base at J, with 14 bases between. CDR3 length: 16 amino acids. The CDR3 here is CASSQGEGAHSYEQYF. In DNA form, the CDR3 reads TGCGCCAGCAGCCAAGGGGAGGGGGCCCATTCCTACGAGCAGTACTTC.

The CDR3 here is CASSLPDSAPYEQYF. The CDR3 nucleotides read TGTGCCAGCAGTTTACCAGACTCTGCCCCCTACGAGCAGTACTTC. V and J are TRBV27 and TRBJ2-7; D remains unclear. Trimming removed 2 bases at V and 2 bases at J, with 13 bases between. This CDR3 is built from 15 residues. Germline V lookup: CDR1 MNHEY, CDR2 SMNVEV (reference sequence).

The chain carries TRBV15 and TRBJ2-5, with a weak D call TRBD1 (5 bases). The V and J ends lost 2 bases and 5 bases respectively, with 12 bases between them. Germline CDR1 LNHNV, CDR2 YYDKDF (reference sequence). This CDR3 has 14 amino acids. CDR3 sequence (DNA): TGTGCCACCAGCAGATTCAGGGTGGGGGAGACCCAGTACTTC. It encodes CATSRFRVGETQYF.

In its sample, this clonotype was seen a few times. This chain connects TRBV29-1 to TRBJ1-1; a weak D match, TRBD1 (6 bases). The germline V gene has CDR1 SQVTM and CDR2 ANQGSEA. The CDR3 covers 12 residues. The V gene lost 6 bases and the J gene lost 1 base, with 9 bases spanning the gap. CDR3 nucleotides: TGCAGCGTGTGGACAGAGAACACTGAAGCTTTCTTT. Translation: CSVWTENTEAFF.

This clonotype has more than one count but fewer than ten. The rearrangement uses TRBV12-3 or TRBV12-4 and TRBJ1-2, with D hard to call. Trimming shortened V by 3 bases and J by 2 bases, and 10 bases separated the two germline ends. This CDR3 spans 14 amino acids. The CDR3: CASSFQVRNYGYTF. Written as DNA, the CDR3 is TGTGCCAGCAGTTTTCAAGTCAGAAACTATGGCTACACCTTC.

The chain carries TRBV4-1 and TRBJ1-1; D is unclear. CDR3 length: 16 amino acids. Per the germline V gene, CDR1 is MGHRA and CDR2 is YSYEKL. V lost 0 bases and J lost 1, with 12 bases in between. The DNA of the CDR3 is TGCGCCAGCAGCCAAGATATGAGCTCTGGGAACACTGAAGCTTTCTTT. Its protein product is CASSQDMSSGNTEAFF.

Here the CDR3 DNA reads TGTGCCATCAAAATCTCGGGGAATGAGCAGTTCTTC. Encoded protein: CAIKISGNEQFF. This chain uses TRBV2 with TRBJ2-1; possible D gene TRBD2, 5 bases. The CDR3 is 12 residues long. Per the germline V gene, CDR1 is SNHLY and CDR2 is FYNNEI. V shed 10 bases and J shed 7 bases, with 14 bases lying between them. Drawing the rest from reference TRBV2 and TRBJ2-1, the complete variable domain is EPEVTQTPSHQVTQMGQEVILRCVPISNHLYFYWYRQILGQKVEFLVSFYNNEISEKSEIFDDQFSVERPDGSNFTLKIRSTKLEDSAMYFCAIKISGNEQFFGPGTRLTVL.